The 5 T cell receptor beta chains listed next were all sequenced from one sample in a study of blood T cell repertoires in COVID-19. The method was immunoSEQ multiplex PCR; TCRdb's version includes in-frame clones alone and lacks a portion of them. The sample includes fewer than 600,000 clones, roughly 90% of them seen just once. Material for sequencing was PBMCs or T cells enriched from blood (not recorded which). These receptors were collected from a middle-aged woman who had recovered from COVID-19.

This clone was observed a few times. The chain couples TRBV7-6 to TRBJ1-6, with D tentatively TRBD1 (5 bases). CDR3 length: 12 residues. The germline V gene has CDR1 SGHVS and CDR2 FNYEAQ. Between the trimmed V and J ends, which lost 4 bases and 7 bases, there was a span of 5 bases. The CDR3 region has the DNA TGTGCCAGCAGCTCAGGGAATTCACCCCTCCACTTT. It specifies CASSSGNSPLHF.

The chain employs TRBV9 and TRBJ1-5, with unresolved D. The CDR3 is made up of 14 amino acids. Between the trimmed V and J ends, which lost 4 bases and 2 bases, there was a span of 10 bases. CDR1 and CDR2 (germline): SGDLS, YYNGEE. CDR3 residues: CASSLDTRNQPQHF. The CDR3, as DNA: TGTGCCAGCAGCCTCGACACCCGCAATCAGCCCCAGCATTTT. The whole variable domain, filled in from reference TRBV9 and TRBJ1-5, reads DSGVTQTPKHLITATGQRVTLRCSPRSGDLSVYWYQQSLDQGLQFLIQYYNGEERAKGNILERFSAQQFPDLHSELNLSSLELGDSALYFCASSLDTRNQPQHFGDGTRLSIL.

The chain carries TRBV5-1 and TRBJ2-7; the D gene is possibly TRBD1 (5 bases). The ends were cut back, 5 bases at V and 3 bases at J, with 15 bases in the middle. The CDR3 length is 14 residues. From germline, CDR1 is SGHRS and CDR2 YFSETQ. CDR3 sequence reads: CASRGIGHHYEQYF. The DNA for the CDR3 is TGCGCCAGCAGAGGGATCGGACACCACTACGAGCAGTACTTC.

The chain has TRBV18 and TRBJ1-4; no firm D call. This CDR3 has 16 residues. Trimming removed 3 bases from V and 5 bases from J, with 16 bases in between. Germline CDR1 is KGHSH and CDR2 is LQKENI. The CDR3 reads CASSPTLLEANEKLFF. DNA of the CDR3: TGTGCCAGCTCACCCACACTCCTGGAGGCGAATGAAAAACTGTTTTTT.

This clone was seen once. This chain connects TRBV19 to TRBJ2-3, with D perhaps matching TRBD2 (5 bases). The V and J ends lost 4 bases and 3 bases respectively, with 8 bases between them. The CDR3 contains 13 residues. Germline CDR1 LNHDA, CDR2 SQIVND (reference sequence). The CDR3, as DNA: TGTGCCAGTAGTACGAGGGTAACAGATACGCAGTATTTT. Protein product: CASSTRVTDTQYF.